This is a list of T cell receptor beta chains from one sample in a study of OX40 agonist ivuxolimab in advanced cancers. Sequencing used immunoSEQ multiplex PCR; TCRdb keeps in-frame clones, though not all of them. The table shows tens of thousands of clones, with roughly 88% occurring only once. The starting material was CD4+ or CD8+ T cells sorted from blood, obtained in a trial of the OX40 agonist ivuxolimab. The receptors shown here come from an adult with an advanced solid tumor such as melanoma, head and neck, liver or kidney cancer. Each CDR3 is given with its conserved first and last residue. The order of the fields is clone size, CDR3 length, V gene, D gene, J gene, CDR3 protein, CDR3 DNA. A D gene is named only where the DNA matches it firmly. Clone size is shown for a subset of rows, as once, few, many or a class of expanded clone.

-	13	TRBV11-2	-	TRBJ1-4	CASSRGPNEKLFF	TGTGCCAGCAGCCGCGGACCGAATGAAAAACTGTTTTTT
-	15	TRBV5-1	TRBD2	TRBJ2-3	CASSLELAGEDTQYF	TGCGCCAGCAGCTTGGAACTAGCGGGAGAGGATACGCAGTATTTT
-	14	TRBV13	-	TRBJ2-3	CASSASAGLDTQYF	TGTGCCAGCAGCGCGAGCGCGGGGTTGGATACGCAGTATTTT
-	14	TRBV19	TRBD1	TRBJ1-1	CASRQGLMNTEAFF	TGTGCCAGTAGACAGGGGCTGATGAACACTGAAGCTTTCTTT
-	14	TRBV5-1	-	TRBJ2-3	CASSLEGGRDTQYF	TGCGCCAGCAGCTTGGAGGGGGGGCGAGATACGCAGTATTTT
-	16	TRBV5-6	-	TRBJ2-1	CASSLDRVSSYNEQFF	TGTGCCAGCAGCTTGGACAGGGTGAGCTCCTACAATGAGCAGTTCTTC
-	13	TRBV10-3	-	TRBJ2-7	CAIKETGFHEQYF	TGTGCCATCAAAGAAACAGGGTTCCACGAGCAGTACTTC
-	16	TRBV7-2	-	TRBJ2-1	CASSLAFHDPPGEQFF	TGTGCCAGCAGCTTAGCCTTTCATGACCCACCTGGTGAGCAGTTCTTC
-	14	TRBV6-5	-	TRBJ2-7	CASSYGPFGNEQYF	TGTGCCAGCAGTTACGGACCGTTTGGAAACGAGCAGTACTTC
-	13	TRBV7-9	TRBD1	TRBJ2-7	CASSQRLDREQYF	TGTGCCAGCAGCCAACGGTTGGACAGGGAGCAGTACTTC
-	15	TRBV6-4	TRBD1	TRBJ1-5	CASRGLTGKAQPQHF	TGTGCCAGCAGGGGACTGACAGGGAAAGCTCAGCCCCAGCATTTT
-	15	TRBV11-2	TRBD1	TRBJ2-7	CASSPQGVAPYEQYF	TGTGCCAGCAGCCCACAGGGGGTCGCTCCCTACGAGCAGTACTTC
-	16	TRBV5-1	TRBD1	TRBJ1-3	CASSLLPRTGSDTIYF	TGCGCCAGCAGCTTGCTGCCTAGGACAGGGTCGGACACCATATATTTT
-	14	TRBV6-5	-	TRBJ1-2	CASGGTGSNYGYTF	TGTGCCAGCGGCGGGACGGGTTCTAACTATGGCTACACCTTC
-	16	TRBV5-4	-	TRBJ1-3	CASSRGWGGAGNTIYF	TGTGCCAGCAGTCGGGGCTGGGGGGGCGCTGGAAACACCATATATTTT
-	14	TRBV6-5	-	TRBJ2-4	CASSPGVAKNIQYF	TGTGCCAGCAGTCCAGGGGTAGCCAAAAACATTCAGTACTTC
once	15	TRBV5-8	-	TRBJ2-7	CASSPGHGEGDEQYF	TGTGCCAGCAGCCCCGGACATGGGGAAGGCGACGAGCAGTACTTC
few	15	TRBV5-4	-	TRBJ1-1	CASSLEVGPNTEAFF	TGTGCCAGCAGCTTGGAGGTGGGGCCGAACACTGAAGCTTTCTTT
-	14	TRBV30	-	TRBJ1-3	CAWATQGSGNTIYF	TGTGCCTGGGCGACTCAGGGCTCTGGAAACACCATATATTTT
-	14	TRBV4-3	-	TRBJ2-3	CASSLQGGSDTQYF	TGCGCCAGCAGCCTCCAGGGCGGGTCAGATACGCAGTATTTT
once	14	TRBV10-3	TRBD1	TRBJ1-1	CAISTGTGNTEAFF	TGTGCCATCAGCACCGGGACAGGGAACACTGAAGCTTTCTTT
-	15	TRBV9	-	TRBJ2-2	CASSPEGRVTGELFF	TGTGCCAGCAGCCCAGAGGGCAGGGTCACCGGGGAGCTGTTTTTT
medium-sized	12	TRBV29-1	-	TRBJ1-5	CSVSDGNQPQHF	TGCAGCGTGAGCGACGGAAATCAGCCCCAGCATTTT
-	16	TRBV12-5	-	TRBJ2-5	CASGLALSEGVETQYF	TGTGCTAGTGGTTTGGCCCTATCCGAGGGGGTCGAGACCCAGTACTTC
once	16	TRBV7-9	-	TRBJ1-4	CASSLAVGGTLEKLFF	TGTGCCAGCAGCTTAGCGGTTGGGGGGACACTTGAAAAACTGTTTTTT
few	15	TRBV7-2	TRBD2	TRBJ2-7	CASSLPGRGGYEQYF	TGTGCCAGCAGCTTACCCGGGAGGGGAGGCTACGAGCAGTACTTC
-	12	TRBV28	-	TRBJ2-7	CASSVNLGEQYF	TGTGCCAGCAGTGTCAACTTGGGCGAGCAGTACTTC